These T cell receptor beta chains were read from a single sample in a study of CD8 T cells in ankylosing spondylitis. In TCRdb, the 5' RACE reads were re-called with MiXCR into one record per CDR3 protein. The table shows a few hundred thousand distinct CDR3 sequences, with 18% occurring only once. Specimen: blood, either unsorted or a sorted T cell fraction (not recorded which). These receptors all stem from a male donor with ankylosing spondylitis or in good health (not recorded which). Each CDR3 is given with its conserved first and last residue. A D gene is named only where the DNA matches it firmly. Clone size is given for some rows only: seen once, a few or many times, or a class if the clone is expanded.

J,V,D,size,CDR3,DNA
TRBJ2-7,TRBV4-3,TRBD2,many,CASSQATSGPYEQYF,TGCGCCAGCAGCCAAGCGACTAGCGGTCCCTACGAGCAGTACTTC
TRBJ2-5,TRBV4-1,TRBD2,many,CASSHPEGTSGRAGETQYF,TGCGCCAGCAGCCACCCTGAGGGGACTAGCGGGAGGGCCGGAGAGACCCAGTACTTC
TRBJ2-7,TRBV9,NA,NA,CASSPATRDEQYF,TGTGCCAGCAGCCCCGCCACCCGGGACGAGCAGTACTTC
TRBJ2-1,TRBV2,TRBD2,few,CASSDLAATYNEQFF,TGTGCCAGCAGTGATCTAGCGGCAACCTACAATGAGCAGTTCTTC
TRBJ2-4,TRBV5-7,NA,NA,CASSLGPDGEKWSIQYF,TGTGCCAGCAGCTTGGGGCCGGACGGAGAAAAGTGGAGCATTCAGTACTTC
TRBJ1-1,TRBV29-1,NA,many,CSVVFGQFNTEAFF,TGCAGCGTTGTTTTCGGACAGTTCAACACTGAAGCTTTCTTT
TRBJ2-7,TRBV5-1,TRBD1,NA,CASSLRGRPPYEQYF,TGCGCCAGCAGCCTCAGGGGGCGTCCACCCTACGAGCAGTACTTC
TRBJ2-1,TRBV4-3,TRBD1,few,CASSQADRGAYNEQFF,TGCGCCAGCAGCCAAGCCGACAGGGGTGCCTACAATGAGCAGTTCTTC
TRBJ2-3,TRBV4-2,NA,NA,CASSPSRFGGMSTDTQYF,TGTGCCAGCAGCCCCTCGCGCTTTGGGGGGATGAGCACAGATACGCAGTATTTT
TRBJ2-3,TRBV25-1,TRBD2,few,CASSALAGITDTQYF,TGTGCCAGCAGTGCTTTAGCGGGGATCACAGATACGCAGTATTTT